The 22 T cell receptor beta chains in this list originate from one sample, sequenced in a study of beta chain features in type 1 diabetes. Antigens of these TCRs are unknown. Study-level results: TCRB CDR3s from Type 1 diabetes patients were moderately but significantly shorter in all four CD4+ subsets.

Expressed TCRB transcripts were sequenced because the entire RNA isolate underwent reverse transcription. Generated by immunoSEQ multiplex PCR, the TCRdb table keeps only in-frame clones and is missing some. The profile shows some 110,000 clones, roughly 15% of them singletons. Sequenced: central memory CD4+ T cells from blood. The receptors stem from a man in his thirties or forties with type 1 diabetes.

This CDR3 is CASSHMTGATIPYEQYF. The CDR3 DNA follows: TGTGCCAGCAGCCACATGACAGGCGCCACGATTCCCTACGAGCAGTACTTC. The chain uses TRBV14 and TRBJ2-7; D might be TRBD1 (6 bases). Per the germline V gene, CDR1 is SGHDN and CDR2 is FVKESK. Trimming stripped 3 bases from V and 2 bases from J, with 20 bases between. This CDR3 has 17 residues.

In the case of this clone: Other DNA sequences in the sample encode the same CDR3. The V and J genes are TRBV7-2 and TRBJ2-3; no clear D. The V end lost 3 bases, the J end lost 1 base, and 5 bases lay between the germline ends. CDR3 length equals 13 residues. Looked up from germline, CDR1 is SGHTA and CDR2 is FQGNSA. DNA for the CDR3: TGTGCCAGCAGCTTGGCGCGCACAGATACGCAGTATTTT. It is translated as CASSLARTDTQYF. Together with reference TRBV7-2 and TRBJ2-3, the CDR3 gives the full variable domain: GAGVSQSPSNKVTEKGKDVELRCDPISGHTALYWYRQSLGQGLEFLIYFQGNSAPDKSGLPSDRFSAERTGGSVSTLTIQRTQQEDSAVYLCASSLARTDTQYFGPGTRLTVL.

The chain links TRBV6-6 to TRBJ1-2, with TRBD1 matching 9 bases. J was trimmed by 0 bases and V by 5 bases; bases with no gene match: 4. CDR1 MNHNY and CDR2 SVGAGI come from the germline V gene (reference sequence). The CDR3 has 15 amino acids. CDR3 residues: CASSKQGAPNYGYTF. CDR3 coding DNA: TGTGCCAGCAGTAAACAGGGGGCTCCTAACTATGGCTACACCTTC.

This clone was seen only a few times. The CDR3 spells CASSRTGNSGNTIYF. Here the CDR3 DNA reads TGTGCCAGCAGTCGCACAGGGAACTCTGGAAACACCATATATTTT. The chain joins TRBV28 to TRBJ1-3; D perhaps matches TRBD1 (6 bases). Germline CDR1 is MDHEN and CDR2 is SYDVKM. V gave up 5 bases and J gave up 0 bases, with 11 bases separating them. The CDR3 sequence is 15 residues long. Full variable domain (rest looked up from reference TRBV28 and TRBJ1-3): DVKVTQSSRYLVKRTGEKVFLECVQDMDHENMFWYRQDPGLGLRLIYFSYDVKMKEKGDIPEGYSVSREKKERFSLILESASTNQTSMYLCASSRTGNSGNTIYFGEGSWLTVV.

The rearrangement joins TRBV30 to TRBJ1-6, with 8 bases matching TRBD1. CDR1 GTSNPN and CDR2 SVGIG come from the germline V gene (reference sequence). The CDR3 covers 14 residues. Losses at the gene ends were 2 bases for V and 9 bases for J; bases not matched to a gene: 6. CDR3 bases: TGTGCCTGGAGTTCTACGACAGGGGCTTCACCCCTCCACTTT. This translates into CAWSSTTGASPLHF.

This clone showed up just a few times. V is TRBV7-7 and J is TRBJ2-5; D tentatively reads TRBD1 or TRBD2 (5 bases each). The germline V gene encodes CDR1 SSHAT and CDR2 FNYEAQ (reference sequence). Trimming took 1 base from V and 5 from J, leaving 11 bases between them. CDR3 length equals 14 residues. The CDR3 is CASSLGTGPETQYF. The CDR3 nucleotides are TGTGCCAGCAGCTTAGGGACGGGGCCTGAGACCCAGTACTTC.

The rearrangement uses TRBV25-1 and TRBJ2-5; either TRBD1 or TRBD2 may supply D (5 bases each). The V and J ends lost 8 bases and 5 bases respectively, with 12 bases between them. The CDR3 has 12 residues. Germline V CDR1 and CDR2: MGHDK, SYGVNS. CDR3 coding DNA: TGTGCCAGCTCCCAGGGACGGGAGACCCAGTACTTC. It encodes CASSQGRETQYF.

The chain links TRBV5-1 to TRBJ2-1; D is uncertain. The CDR3 covers 15 residues. From germline, CDR1 is SGHRS and CDR2 YFSETQ. The germline V and J ends were trimmed by 4 bases and 0 bases, with 11 bases remaining between them. CDR3 in DNA: TGCGCCAGCAGCCCAGAGCTTAGCTCCTACAATGAGCAGTTCTTC. It encodes CASSPELSSYNEQFF.

This clone has more than one count but fewer than ten. This chain joins TRBV7-2 and TRBJ2-1, with a tentative D call TRBD2 (6 bases). The V and J ends lost 1 base and 4 bases respectively, with 11 bases between them. The CDR3 consists of 15 residues. Germline lookup yields CDR1 SGHTA and CDR2 FQGNSA. CDR3 loop: CASSLDPGEYNEQFF. The CDR3 DNA reads as TGTGCCAGCAGCTTAGATCCGGGGGAGTACAATGAGCAGTTCTTC.

This chain connects TRBV9 to TRBJ2-1, with TRBD2 matching over 8 bases. The CDR3 totals 17 residues. Germline V gene sequence: CDR1 SGDLS, CDR2 YYNGEE. V shed 2 bases and J 7 bases; nucleotides not matched to a gene: 14. CDR3 nucleotides: TGTGCCAGCAGCGTCGTTGGGTCCGGACTAGCCAGGAATGAGCAGTTCTTC. The encoded protein is CASSVVGSGLARNEQFF.

Only a few counts were recorded for this clone. The chain joins TRBV7-2 to TRBJ2-7, with 7 positions matching TRBD1. This CDR3 is 14 amino acids long. Germline trimming cut 6 bases from V and 5 bases from J; bases unmatched to any gene: 10. Germline V gives CDR1 SGHTA, CDR2 FQGNSA. CDR3 sequence reads: CASSTTDRWHEQYF. In DNA form, the CDR3 reads TGTGCCAGCAGTACGACGGACAGGTGGCACGAGCAGTACTTC.

This clone was seen a handful of times. J is TRBJ1-5 and V is TRBV7-2, with TRBD1 identical over 9 bases. The CDR3 has 15 amino acids. Germline lookup yields CDR1 SGHTA and CDR2 FQGNSA. Trimming took 6 bases from V and 3 from J; bases not matched to a gene: 6. The CDR3: CASRGQGAFNQPQHF. For the CDR3, the DNA is TGTGCCAGCAGGGGACAGGGCGCTTTCAATCAGCCCCAGCATTTT. The full variable domain, with the rest looked up from reference TRBV7-2 and TRBJ1-5, is GAGVSQSPSNKVTEKGKDVELRCDPISGHTALYWYRQSLGQGLEFLIYFQGNSAPDKSGLPSDRFSAERTGGSVSTLTIQRTQQEDSAVYLCASRGQGAFNQPQHFGDGTRLSIL.

This clone was recorded at least ten times. This chain uses TRBV10-3 with TRBJ2-7, with a tentative D call TRBD1 (6 bases). Trimming removed 5 bases from V and 1 base from J, with 18 bases in between. Germline values: CDR1 ENHRY, CDR2 SYGVKD. The CDR3 runs 16 residues. The CDR3 reads CAISTSDSSDSYEQYF. CDR3 nucleotide sequence: TGTGCCATCAGTACCTCGGACAGTTCCGATTCCTACGAGCAGTACTTC.

The rearrangement joins TRBV5-1 to TRBJ1-1, with D hard to call. CDR1 is SGHRS and CDR2 is YFSETQ in the germline V gene. Trimming left V 4 bases short and J 8 bases short, with 15 bases between. The CDR3 has 13 residues. The CDR3 DNA reads as TGCGCCAGCAGCCCGCGGTCGGGAGGAGAAGCTTTCTTT. Protein: CASSPRSGGEAFF.

This clone turned up a few times. The gene calls are TRBV30 and TRBJ1-2, with no clear D. The CDR3 covers 12 residues. From germline, CDR1 is GTSNPN and CDR2 SVGIG (reference sequence). The germline V and J ends were trimmed by 3 bases and 3 bases, with 8 bases remaining between them. As DNA, the CDR3 is TGTGCCTGGAGGGGGATCGACTATGGCTACACCTTC. Protein: CAWRGIDYGYTF.

This chain connects TRBV29-1 to TRBJ2-3, with a weak D call TRBD1 (6 bases). Trimming pared 6 bases from V and 0 bases from J, leaving 19 bases between. CDR3 size: 16 residues. The germline V gene has CDR1 SQVTM and CDR2 ANQGSEA. CDR3 nucleotides: TGCAGCGTGAATACAGGGATGGTGACTAGCACAGATACGCAGTATTTT. This gives the protein CSVNTGMVTSTDTQYF.

This clone was observed a few times. The rearrangement links TRBV7-3 to TRBJ2-3; D call uncertain. Germline CDR1 SGHTA, CDR2 FQGTGA. The CDR3 covers 11 residues. V lost 4 bases and J 9 bases, leaving 8 bases between the germline ends. Written as DNA, the CDR3 is TGTGCCAGCAGCTCGGACGTAACGCAGTATTTT. Translated, it gives CASSSDVTQYF.

The sample holds many counts of this clone. The chain is built from TRBV7-6 and TRBJ2-3, with 13 bases lining up with TRBD2. V gave up 5 bases and J gave up 5 bases; unmatched junction bases: 4. In germline, CDR1 is SGHVS, CDR2 FNYEAQ. CDR3 size: 15 residues. The CDR3 loop reads CASSPRTSGGDTQYF. The CDR3 bases are TGTGCCAGCAGCCCCCGGACTAGCGGGGGAGATACGCAGTATTTT.

The rearrangement joins TRBV18 to TRBJ2-7, with 7 nucleotides matching TRBD1. Looked up from germline, CDR1 is KGHSH and CDR2 is LQKENI. The CDR3 sequence is 13 residues long. V lost 2 bases, J lost 6 bases, and 4 bases stayed unmatched. CDR3 sequence: CASSPGDRAEQYF. DNA for the CDR3: TGTGCCAGCTCACCAGGGGACAGAGCCGAGCAGTACTTC.

Only a few counts were recorded for this clone. The CDR3 sequence is CASSPGGGFETQYF. The DNA of the CDR3 is TGTGCCAGCAGCCCGGGCGGGGGATTCGAGACCCAGTACTTC. The V call is TRBV9, the J call TRBJ2-5; 7 bases are shared with TRBD2. Germline CDR1 is SGDLS and CDR2 is YYNGEE. The CDR3 runs 14 residues. V was pared by 4 bases and J by 5 bases, with 8 bases of the junction left unmatched.

V and J are TRBV4-2 and TRBJ1-2; maybe TRBD1 (6 bases). V was trimmed by 4 bases and J by 6 bases, leaving 12 bases between them. The CDR3 is 13 residues long. Germline-derived CDR1 and CDR2 are LGHNA and YNFKEQ. The CDR3 protein is CASSRVEGDGYTF. As DNA, the CDR3 is TGTGCCAGCAGCCGGGTCGAGGGGGATGGCTACACCTTC.

This clone was found a few times. The chain recombines TRBV10-3 with TRBJ1-2; D remains ambiguous. This CDR3 comprises 13 residues. The germline V gene encodes CDR1 ENHRY and CDR2 SYGVKD. Trimming removed 3 bases at V and 7 bases at J, with 12 bases between. Here the CDR3 reads CAISDTQAGGYTF. The CDR3 nucleotides read TGTGCCATCAGTGACACCCAAGCAGGTGGCTACACCTTC.